The next 19 T cell receptor beta chains were all read from a single sample in a study of CD8 T cells in ankylosing spondylitis. MiXCR, applied by TCRdb to the 5' RACE reads, yields one record per CDR3 protein. The sample records around 300,000 distinct CDR3 sequences, about 15% being singletons. The sequenced material came from blood, either unsorted or a sorted T cell fraction (not recorded which). Receptors were obtained from a male donor with ankylosing spondylitis or in good health (not recorded which).

This clonotype has just a few counts. The J gene is TRBJ1-5, the V gene TRBV4-1; the match to TRBD1 covers 8 bases. The germline V gene has CDR1 MGHRA and CDR2 YSYEKL. V dropped 4 bases and J dropped 2; count of bases not matched to a gene: 4. This CDR3 spans 15 amino acids. CDR3 in DNA: TGCGCCAGCAGCCGTGAGGACAGGGGCAATCAGCCCCAGCATTTT. This encodes CASSREDRGNQPQHF.

The sample holds a few counts of this clonotype. V and J are TRBV12-3 or TRBV12-4 and TRBJ1-1, with D possibly matching TRBD1 (5 bases). This CDR3 has 14 residues. V was trimmed by 6 bases and J by 4 bases, leaving 15 bases between them. CDR3 nucleotide sequence: TGTGCCAGCAGGCCGGACACTAGCGGCACTGAAGCTTTCTTT. Its protein product is CASRPDTSGTEAFF.

The chain is built from TRBV19 and TRBJ1-2; D ambiguous. The V gene's germline CDR1 is LNHDA and CDR2 SQIVND (reference sequence). Trimming removed 5 bases from V and 3 bases from J, with 19 bases in between. The CDR3 has 16 residues. CDR3 residues: CASSSRGVPKYYGYTF. The DNA of the CDR3 is TGTGCCAGTAGTTCCCGGGGAGTCCCTAAATACTATGGCTACACCTTC.

This clonotype was seen repeatedly, ten times or more. This sequence joins TRBV25-1 and TRBJ2-5, with 8 bases fitting TRBD2. Looked up from germline, CDR1 is MGHDK and CDR2 is SYGVNS. V was pared by 4 bases and J by 2 bases, with 3 bases of the junction left unmatched. The CDR3 covers 14 residues. As DNA, the CDR3 is TGTGCCAGCAGTGCGGGACTAGGGCAAGAGACCCAGTACTTC. Translation: CASSAGLGQETQYF.

This clonotype was recorded a few times. This chain connects TRBV6-5 to TRBJ2-3; TRBD2 matches at 13 bases. CDR1 and CDR2 from the germline V gene are MNHEY and SVGAGI. The CDR3 length is 16 residues. With V trimmed by 2 bases and J by 4 bases, 3 bases remained unmatched. The CDR3 sequence is CASSYGTSGASDTQYF. CDR3 DNA sequence: TGTGCCAGCAGTTACGGGACTAGCGGGGCTTCAGATACGCAGTATTTT.

This clonotype was seen only once. The chain links TRBV5-8 to TRBJ2-1, with TRBD2 identical over 8 bases. Trimming cost V 4 bases and J 4 bases; bases outside gene matches: 7. From germline, CDR1 is SGHTS and CDR2 YDEGEE. The CDR3 runs 15 residues. This CDR3 is CASSPLAAGYNEQFF. For the CDR3, the DNA is TGTGCCAGCAGCCCACTAGCGGCGGGGTACAATGAGCAGTTCTTC.

The chain links TRBV20-1 to TRBJ2-7; 7 nucleotides agree with TRBD2. Germline CDR1 and CDR2: DFQATT and SNEGSKA (reference sequence). This CDR3 has 14 residues. V dropped 6 bases and J dropped 0; count of bases not matched to a gene: 8. The CDR3 is CSAISGFYSYEQYF. The CDR3 nucleotides read TGCAGTGCGATTAGCGGGTTTTACTCCTACGAGCAGTACTTC.

The CDR3, as DNA: TGTGCCAGCAGCCAAGGCAGGGGGCTATCCAAAAACATTCAGTACTTC. It encodes CASSQGRGLSKNIQYF. The gene calls are TRBV14 and TRBJ2-4; 8 nucleotides align to TRBD1. Per germline, CDR1 SGHDN and CDR2 FVKESK. V lost 1 base, J lost 2 bases, and 4 bases stayed unmatched. This CDR3 is built from 16 residues.

A few counts support this clonotype. This rearrangement joins TRBV7-2 to TRBJ1-6; possibly TRBD1 for D (6 bases). The CDR3 is 14 amino acids. CDR1 is SGHTA, CDR2 FQGNSA, per germline. Trimming stripped 4 bases from V and 11 bases from J, with 15 bases between. CDR3 loop: CASSSDRFLPPLHF. CDR3 DNA: TGTGCCAGCAGCTCGGACAGATTCTTGCCACCCCTCCACTTT.

In its sample, this clonotype was seen once. J is TRBJ2-5 and V is TRBV12-3 or TRBV12-4; 12 nucleotides agree with TRBD2. There are 16 residues in the CDR3. V gave up 5 bases and J gave up 5 bases; unmatched junction bases: 9. The CDR3 coding sequence is TGTGCCAGCAGTCCATCCGGGACTAGCGGGCCGGAGACCCAGTACTTC. The encoded protein is CASSPSGTSGPETQYF.

DNA of the CDR3: TGTGCCACCGGCCGGGGCGGGAACCAAGAGACCCAGTACTTC. This gives the protein CATGRGGNQETQYF. The chain is built from TRBV12-3 or TRBV12-4 and TRBJ2-5, with D maybe TRBD2 (6 bases). The CDR3 is 14 amino acids. The V gene lost 10 bases and the J gene lost 0 bases, with 15 bases spanning the gap.

This clonotype has only a few counts. Possible read error: a much larger clone is one base away. This sequence joins TRBV6-5 and TRBJ1-5; no reliable D call. This CDR3 spans 12 amino acids. V shed 4 bases and J shed 5 bases, with 6 bases lying between them. The germline V gene encodes CDR1 MNHEY and CDR2 SVGAGI. DNA for the CDR3: TGTGCCAGCAGTTCAGGATATCAGCCCCAGCATTTT. As protein: CASSSGYQPQHF.

This clonotype was observed a handful of times. The V gene is TRBV6-2 or TRBV6-3, the J gene TRBJ2-7; tentatively, D is TRBD1 (5 bases). V lost 1 base and J lost 2, with 12 bases in between. Germline V gene lookup returns CDR1 MNHEY and CDR2 SVGEGT. The CDR3 has 15 amino acids. CDR3 region: CASSYFDSIAYEQYF. Written as DNA, the CDR3 is TGTGCCAGCAGTTACTTCGACAGTATCGCCTACGAGCAGTACTTC.

This clonotype has just a few counts. J is TRBJ2-3 and V is TRBV6-1; D gene ambiguous. The germline CDR1 and CDR2 sequences are MNHNS and SASEGT. This CDR3 comprises 15 residues. V lost 6 bases, J lost 5 bases, and 18 bases lay in between. CDR3 in amino acids: CASSPDLKRVDTQYF. The CDR3, as DNA: TGTGCCAGCAGCCCGGACCTCAAAAGAGTAGATACGCAGTATTTT.

This clonotype occurred many times. The chain combines TRBV10-3 with TRBJ2-4; no definite D call. Trimming pared 6 bases from V and 8 bases from J, leaving 11 bases between. This CDR3 contains 12 residues. The germline CDR1 and CDR2 sequences are ENHRY and SYGVKD. The CDR3 protein is CAISDAEDIQYF. CDR3 coding DNA: TGTGCCATCAGCGACGCCGAGGACATTCAGTACTTC.

This clonotype has just a few counts. The chain couples TRBV29-1 to TRBJ2-1, with 7 bases that match TRBD2. The CDR3 is 12 amino acids. Germline CDR1 is SQVTM and CDR2 is ANQGSEA. Losses at the gene ends were 8 bases for V and 10 bases for J; bases not matched to a gene: 11. The CDR3 nucleotides are TGCAGCTCCGACCCAATGACTAGCGAGCAGTTCTTC. Translation: CSSDPMTSEQFF.

The rearrangement joins TRBV11-2 to TRBJ1-2; TRBD1 is a possible D gene (5 bases). From germline, CDR1 is SGHAT and CDR2 FQNNGV. This CDR3 comprises 13 residues. Trimming cost V 5 bases and J 4 bases, with 11 bases left between them. CDR3 nucleotide sequence: TGTGCCAGCAGCCGAAAGGGGTCCTATGGCTACACCTTC. It codes for CASSRKGSYGYTF.

The gene calls are TRBV20-1 and TRBJ2-3, with 7 bases that match TRBD2. This CDR3 is 16 amino acids long. Germline V gives CDR1 DFQATT, CDR2 SNEGSKA (reference sequence). V shed 4 bases, J shed 5 bases, and the junction held 15 bases outside the gene matches. CDR3 sequence reads: CSAIIPGTTAGDTQYF. The CDR3 DNA reads TGCAGTGCTATAATCCCCGGGACTACCGCGGGAGATACGCAGTATTTT.

The V call is TRBV12-5, the J call TRBJ1-5, with D possibly being TRBD1 (5 bases). The V end was cut by 2 bases, the J end by 7 bases, with 18 bases between. This CDR3 comprises 16 residues. CDR1 and CDR2 (germline): LGHNT, FRNRAP. CDR3 coding DNA: TGTGCTAGTGGTTTGTCCCCAGAGGCAGGGTTACAGCCCCAGCATTTT. It translates to CASGLSPEAGLQPQHF.